The clone carrying this T cell receptor (beta chain) was detected only a few times. Antigen specificity is unknown. The sample belongs to a study of T cell repertoires in cytomegalovirus infection. Study background: It was recently identified HLA-C-restricted and well-studied HLA-B-restricted CMV epitopes that the study used. Matching HLA type and CMV infection were both indicated by public TCR beta signatures. Study-level results: Carriage of CMV together with the relevant HLA was identifiable through cumulative public TCR beta family frequency. Clonotype analysis showed dominance of the ex vivo response by HLA-C-restricted CMV-specific TCR beta clonotypes.

The CDR3 totals 12 residues. CDR1 and CDR2 from the germline V gene are MDHEN and SYDVKM. TCRdb reprocessed the reads with MiXCR, giving one entry per CDR3 protein. The sample records around 300,000 distinct CDR3 sequences, less than 25% being singletons. This TCR was sampled from a human donor in good health (CMV status not recorded). Some clones in this sample may be carry-over from other donors' samples. The material was cultured PBMCs, obtained from culture after CMV antigen stimulation. The rearrangement uses TRBV28 and TRBJ1-2, with D unresolved. CDR3 in amino acids: CVVGVANYGYTF. CDR3 in DNA: TGTGTTGTTGGCGTCGCTAACTATGGCTACACCTTC.